This T cell receptor beta chain stems from a study of blood T cells in healthy people across ages. Note on this clonotype: Its antigen is not known.

PCR was performed a second time for about 7 to 11 cycles using a sample-barcoded 5' primer and a J-beta primer mix. Every sample produced at least 2.5 million CDR3-containing paired-end reads. TCRdb recomputed calls from the 5' RACE reads with MiXCR, one row per CDR3 protein. This table has some 1,500,000 distinct CDR3 sequences, approximately 43% appearing once. Study-wide results and caveats: Roughly linearly, TCR beta diversity per million T cells fell as age increased. It was not known whether donors were CMV positive (a possible confounder of expanded clonotype changes).

Trimming left V 4 bases short and J 4 bases short, with 14 bases between. CDR1 is MNHEY, CDR2 SMNVEV, per germline (reference sequence). The CDR3 covers 15 residues. The receptor's source is a woman aged 18-35 years in good health. This rearrangement joins TRBV27 to TRBJ2-4; D might be TRBD1 (6 bases). Sequencing was performed on blood. CDR3 nucleotides: TGTGCCAGCAGTTCTCTGCGGACAGAAAAAAACATTCAGTACTTC. Amino acid sequence: CASSSLRTEKNIQYF.